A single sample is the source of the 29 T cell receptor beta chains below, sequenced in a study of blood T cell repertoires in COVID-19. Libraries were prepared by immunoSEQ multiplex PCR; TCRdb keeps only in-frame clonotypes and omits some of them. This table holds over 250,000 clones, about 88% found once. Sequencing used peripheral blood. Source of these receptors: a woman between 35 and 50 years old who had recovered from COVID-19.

The CDR3 bases are TGTGCCAGCAGTGCGGGGAGACTAGCCAAAAACATTCAGTACTTC. Translation: CASSAGRLAKNIQYF. The chain carries TRBV27 and TRBJ2-4; a possible D gene is TRBD2 (6 bases). Germline V gives CDR1 MNHEY, CDR2 SMNVEV (reference sequence). V gave up 5 bases and J gave up 0 bases, with 11 bases separating them. The CDR3 is 15 residues long.

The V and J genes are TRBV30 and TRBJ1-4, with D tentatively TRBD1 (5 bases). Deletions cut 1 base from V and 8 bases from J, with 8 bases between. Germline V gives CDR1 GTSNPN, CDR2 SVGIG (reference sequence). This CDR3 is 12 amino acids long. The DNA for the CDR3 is TGTGCCTGGAGTGGTGGGGGGGAAAAACTGTTTTTT. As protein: CAWSGGGEKLFF.

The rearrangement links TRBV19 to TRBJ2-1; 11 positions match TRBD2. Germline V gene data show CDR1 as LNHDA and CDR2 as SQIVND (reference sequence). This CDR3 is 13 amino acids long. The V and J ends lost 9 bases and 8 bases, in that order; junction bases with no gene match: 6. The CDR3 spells CASGTSGRDEQFF. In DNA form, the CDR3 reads TGTGCCAGCGGGACTAGCGGCCGGGATGAGCAGTTCTTC.

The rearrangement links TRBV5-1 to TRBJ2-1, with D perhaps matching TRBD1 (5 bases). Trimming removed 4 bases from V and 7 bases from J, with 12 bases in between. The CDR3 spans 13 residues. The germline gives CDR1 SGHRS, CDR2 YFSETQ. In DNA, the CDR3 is TGCGCCAGCAGCCATCCCCAGGGAAATGAGCAGTTCTTC. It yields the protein CASSHPQGNEQFF.

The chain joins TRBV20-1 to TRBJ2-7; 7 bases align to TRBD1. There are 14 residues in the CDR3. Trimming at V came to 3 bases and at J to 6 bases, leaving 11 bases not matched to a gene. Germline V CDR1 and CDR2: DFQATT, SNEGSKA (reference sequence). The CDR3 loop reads CSASPRGPGAEQYF. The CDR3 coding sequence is TGCAGTGCTAGTCCTAGGGGGCCTGGGGCCGAGCAGTACTTC.

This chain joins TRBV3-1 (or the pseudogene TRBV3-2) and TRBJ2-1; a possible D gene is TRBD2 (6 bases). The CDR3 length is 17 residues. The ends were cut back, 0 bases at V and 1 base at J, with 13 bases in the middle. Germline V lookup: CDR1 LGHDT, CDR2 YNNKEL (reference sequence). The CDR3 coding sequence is TGTGCCAGCAGCCAAGAGGCGGGGCGATTATCCTACAATGAGCAGTTCTTC. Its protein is CASSQEAGRLSYNEQFF.

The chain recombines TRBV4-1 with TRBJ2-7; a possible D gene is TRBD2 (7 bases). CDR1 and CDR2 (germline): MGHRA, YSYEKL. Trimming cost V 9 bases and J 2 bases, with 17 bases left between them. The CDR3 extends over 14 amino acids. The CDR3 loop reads CASSRGAGAYEQYF. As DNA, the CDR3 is TGCGCCAGTTCCCGGGGGGCCGGGGCCTACGAGCAGTACTTC.

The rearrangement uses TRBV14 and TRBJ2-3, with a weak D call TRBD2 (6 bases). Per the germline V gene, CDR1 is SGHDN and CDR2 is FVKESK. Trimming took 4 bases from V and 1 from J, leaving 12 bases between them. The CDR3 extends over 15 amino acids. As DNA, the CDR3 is TGTGCCAGCAGCCTCGGAGGGCTCGGCACAGATACGCAGTATTTT. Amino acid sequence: CASSLGGLGTDTQYF.

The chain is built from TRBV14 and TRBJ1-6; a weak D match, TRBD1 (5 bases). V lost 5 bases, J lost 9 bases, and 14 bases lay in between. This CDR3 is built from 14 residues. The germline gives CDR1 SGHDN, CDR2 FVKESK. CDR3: CASSFRGGTSPLHF. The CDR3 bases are TGTGCCAGCAGCTTCCGGGGGGGTACTTCACCCCTCCACTTT.

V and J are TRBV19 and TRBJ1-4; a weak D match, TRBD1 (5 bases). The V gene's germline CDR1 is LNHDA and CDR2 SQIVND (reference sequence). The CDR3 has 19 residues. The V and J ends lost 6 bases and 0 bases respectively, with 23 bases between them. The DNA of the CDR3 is TGTGCCAGTAGCCAATATTGGGACCTGGGGGGTCCAACTAATGAAAAACTGTTTTTT. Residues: CASSQYWDLGGPTNEKLFF.

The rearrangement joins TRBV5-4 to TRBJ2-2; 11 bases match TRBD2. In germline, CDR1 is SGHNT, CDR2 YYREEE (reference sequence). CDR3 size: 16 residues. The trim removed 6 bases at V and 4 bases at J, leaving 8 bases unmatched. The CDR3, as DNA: TGTGCCAGCACTAACCCTAGCGGGAGGTCCACCGGGGAGCTGTTTTTT. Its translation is CASTNPSGRSTGELFF.

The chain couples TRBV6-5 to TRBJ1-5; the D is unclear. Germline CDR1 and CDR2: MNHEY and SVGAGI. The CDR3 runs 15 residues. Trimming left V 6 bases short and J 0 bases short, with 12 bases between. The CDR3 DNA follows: TGTGCCAGCAGCCCCGGGGTAAATAGCAATCAGCCCCAGCATTTT. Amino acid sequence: CASSPGVNSNQPQHF.

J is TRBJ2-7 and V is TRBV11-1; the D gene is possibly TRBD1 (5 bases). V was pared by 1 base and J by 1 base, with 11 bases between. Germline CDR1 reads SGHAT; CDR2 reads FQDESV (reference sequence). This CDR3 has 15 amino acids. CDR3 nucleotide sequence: TGTGCCAGCAGCTTAGGGGGCAAGGCATCCTACGAGCAGTACTTC. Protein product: CASSLGGKASYEQYF.

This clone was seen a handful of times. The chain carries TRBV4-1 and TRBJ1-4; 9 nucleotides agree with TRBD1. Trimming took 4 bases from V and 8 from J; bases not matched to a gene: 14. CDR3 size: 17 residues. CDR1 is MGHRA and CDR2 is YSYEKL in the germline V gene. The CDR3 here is CASSPNPLTGGLEKLFF. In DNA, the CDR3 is TGCGCCAGCAGCCCTAACCCCCTGACAGGGGGTTTGGAAAAACTGTTTTTT.

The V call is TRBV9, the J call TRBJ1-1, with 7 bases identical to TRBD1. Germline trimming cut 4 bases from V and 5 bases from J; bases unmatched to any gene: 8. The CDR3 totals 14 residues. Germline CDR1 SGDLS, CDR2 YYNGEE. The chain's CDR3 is CASSRAGGGTEAFF. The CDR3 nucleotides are TGTGCCAGCAGCAGGGCAGGGGGAGGAACTGAAGCTTTCTTT.

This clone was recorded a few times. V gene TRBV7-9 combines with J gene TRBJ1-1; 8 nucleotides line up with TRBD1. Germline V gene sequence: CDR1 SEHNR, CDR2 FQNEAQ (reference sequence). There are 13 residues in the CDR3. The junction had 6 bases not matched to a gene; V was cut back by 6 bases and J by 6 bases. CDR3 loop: CASRPTGGPEAFF. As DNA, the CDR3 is TGTGCCAGCAGACCAACAGGGGGACCTGAAGCTTTCTTT.

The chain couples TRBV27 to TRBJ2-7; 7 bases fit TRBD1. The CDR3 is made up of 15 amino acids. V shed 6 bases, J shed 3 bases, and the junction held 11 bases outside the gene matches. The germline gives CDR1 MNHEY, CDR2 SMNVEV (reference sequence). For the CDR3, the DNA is TGTGCCAGCAGATGGGACCGGGACAGCCACTACGAGCAGTACGTC. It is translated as CASRWDRDSHYEQYV.

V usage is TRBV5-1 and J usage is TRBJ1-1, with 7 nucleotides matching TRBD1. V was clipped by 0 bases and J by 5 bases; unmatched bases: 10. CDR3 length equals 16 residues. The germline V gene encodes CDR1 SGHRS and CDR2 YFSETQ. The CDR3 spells CASSLELTGKGTEAFF. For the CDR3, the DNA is TGCGCCAGCAGCTTGGAGCTGACAGGGAAGGGGACTGAAGCTTTCTTT.

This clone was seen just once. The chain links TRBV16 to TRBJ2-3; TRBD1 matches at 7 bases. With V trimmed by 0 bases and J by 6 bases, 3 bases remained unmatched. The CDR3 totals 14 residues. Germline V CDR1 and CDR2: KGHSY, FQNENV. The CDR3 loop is CASSQSTGWDTQYF. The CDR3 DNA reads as TGTGCCAGCAGCCAATCGACAGGGTGGGATACGCAGTATTTT.

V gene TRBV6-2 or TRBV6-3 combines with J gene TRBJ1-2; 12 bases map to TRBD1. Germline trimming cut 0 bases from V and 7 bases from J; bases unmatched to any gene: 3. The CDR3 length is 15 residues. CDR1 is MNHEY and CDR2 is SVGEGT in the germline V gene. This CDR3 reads CASSYSGQGAPGYTF. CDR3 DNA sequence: TGTGCCAGCAGTTACTCGGGACAGGGGGCGCCTGGCTACACCTTC.

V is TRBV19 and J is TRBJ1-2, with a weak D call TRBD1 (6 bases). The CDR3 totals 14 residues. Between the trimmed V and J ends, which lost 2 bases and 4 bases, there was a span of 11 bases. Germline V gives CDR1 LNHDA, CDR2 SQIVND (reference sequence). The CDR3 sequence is CASSIQGRSYGYTF. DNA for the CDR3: TGTGCCAGTAGTATACAGGGGCGCAGCTATGGCTACACCTTC.

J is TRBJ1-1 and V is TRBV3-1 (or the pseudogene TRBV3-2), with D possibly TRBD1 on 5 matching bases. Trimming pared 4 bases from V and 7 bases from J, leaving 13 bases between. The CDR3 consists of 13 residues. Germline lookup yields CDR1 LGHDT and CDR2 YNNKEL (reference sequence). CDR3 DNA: TGTGCCAGCAGCCCTCCGGGGGGTGGTGAAGCTTTCTTT. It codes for CASSPPGGGEAFF.

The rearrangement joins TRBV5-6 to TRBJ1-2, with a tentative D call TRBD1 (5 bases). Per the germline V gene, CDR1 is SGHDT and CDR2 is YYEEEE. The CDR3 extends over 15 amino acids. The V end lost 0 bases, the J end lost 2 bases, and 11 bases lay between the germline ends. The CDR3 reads CASSLGAGLNYGYTF. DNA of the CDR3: TGTGCCAGCAGCTTGGGGGCAGGGCTGAACTATGGCTACACCTTC.

CDR3 DNA: TGCGCCAGCAGCTTGCAGGCTACTAACTATGGCTACACCTTC. It specifies CASSLQATNYGYTF. V usage is TRBV5-1 and J usage is TRBJ1-2; no clear D. V gave up 1 base and J gave up 0 bases, with 7 bases separating them. CDR3 size: 14 residues. Looked up from germline, CDR1 is SGHRS and CDR2 is YFSETQ.

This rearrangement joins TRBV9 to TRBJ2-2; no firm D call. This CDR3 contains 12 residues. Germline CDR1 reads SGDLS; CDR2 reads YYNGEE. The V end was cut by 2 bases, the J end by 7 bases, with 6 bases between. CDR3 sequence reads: CASSVQVGELFF. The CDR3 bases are TGTGCCAGCAGCGTTCAGGTCGGGGAGCTGTTTTTT.

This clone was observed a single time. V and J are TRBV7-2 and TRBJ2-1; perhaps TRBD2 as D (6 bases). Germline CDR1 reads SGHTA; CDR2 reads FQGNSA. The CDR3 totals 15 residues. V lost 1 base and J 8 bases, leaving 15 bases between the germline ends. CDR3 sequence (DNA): TGTGCCAGCAGCTTAGGGGGTAGCCGGAGGGATGAGCAGTTCTTC. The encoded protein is CASSLGGSRRDEQFF.

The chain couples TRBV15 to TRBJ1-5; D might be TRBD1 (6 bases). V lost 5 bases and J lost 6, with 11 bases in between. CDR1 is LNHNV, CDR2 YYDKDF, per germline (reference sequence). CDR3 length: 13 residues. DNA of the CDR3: TGTGCCACCAGCCAACGGACAGTTCAGCCCCAGCATTTT. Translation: CATSQRTVQPQHF.

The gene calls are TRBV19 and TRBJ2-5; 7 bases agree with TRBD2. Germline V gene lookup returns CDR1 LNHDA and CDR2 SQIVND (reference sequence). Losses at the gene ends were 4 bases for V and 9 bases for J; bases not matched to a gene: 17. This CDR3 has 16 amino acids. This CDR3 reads CASSTRASGARVSQYF. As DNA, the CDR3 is TGTGCCAGTAGTACCCGAGCCAGCGGGGCAAGAGTGTCCCAGTACTTC.

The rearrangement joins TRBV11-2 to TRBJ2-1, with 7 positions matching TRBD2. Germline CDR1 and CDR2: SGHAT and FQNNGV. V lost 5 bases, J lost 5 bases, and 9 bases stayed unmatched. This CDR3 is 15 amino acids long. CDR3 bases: TGTGCCAGCAGCGTAACCGGGACTATCAACAATGAGCAGTTCTTC. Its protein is CASSVTGTINNEQFF.